A single sample is the source of the 10 T cell receptor beta chains below, sequenced in a study of blood T cell repertoires in COVID-19. Sequencing was performed with immunoSEQ multiplex PCR; in TCRdb, only in-frame clones are kept and a portion is missing. The sample holds 95,000 to 100,000 clones, around 92% seen once. The sample consisted of peripheral blood. These receptors all stem from a man aged 45 to 65 with active COVID-19.

The rearrangement joins TRBV30 to TRBJ1-3; D unclear. Germline values: CDR1 GTSNPN, CDR2 SVGIG (reference sequence). The CDR3 is made up of 14 amino acids. The chain's CDR3 is CALDGRSTGNTIYF. The CDR3, as DNA: TGTGCTTTGGATGGGAGAAGTACTGGAAACACCATATATTTT.

The CDR3 spells CASMWDRGLSESSGANVLTF. In DNA form, the CDR3 reads TGTGCCTCGATGTGGGACAGGGGGCTATCCGAAAGCTCTGGGGCCAACGTCCTGACTTTC. The chain uses TRBV2 and TRBJ2-6, with TRBD1 matching over 12 bases. V shed 11 bases, J shed 0 bases, and the junction held 17 bases outside the gene matches. This CDR3 has 20 residues. Germline V lookup: CDR1 SNHLY, CDR2 FYNNEI. The full variable domain, completed using reference TRBV2 and TRBJ2-6, is EPEVTQTPSHQVTQMGQEVILRCVPISNHLYFYWYRQILGQKVEFLVSFYNNEISEKSEIFDDQFSVERPDGSNFTLKIRSTKLEDSAMYFCASMWDRGLSESSGANVLTFGAGSRLTVL.

The rearrangement links TRBV6-5 to TRBJ1-1; 8 nucleotides align to TRBD1. V gave up 0 bases and J gave up 6 bases; unmatched junction bases: 6. This CDR3 contains 15 residues. From germline, CDR1 is MNHEY and CDR2 SVGAGI. As DNA, the CDR3 is TGTGCCAGCAGTTACTCCGGACAGGGCCGATCTGAAGCTTTCTTT. It translates to CASSYSGQGRSEAFF.

This clone was found once. The J gene is TRBJ2-1, the V gene TRBV6-5; 10 bases match TRBD1. Per the germline V gene, CDR1 is MNHEY and CDR2 is SVGAGI. The CDR3 runs 16 residues. J lost 4 bases, V lost 2 bases, and 5 bases had no gene match. CDR3 nucleotide sequence: TGTGCCAGCAGTTACCGCGGGACAGGGGATTACAATGAGCAGTTCTTC. Its protein product is CASSYRGTGDYNEQFF.

The V gene is TRBV18, the J gene TRBJ1-4; D possibly corresponds to TRBD1 (6 bases). V lost 5 bases and J lost 5, with 15 bases in between. Looked up from germline, CDR1 is KGHSH and CDR2 is LQKENI. CDR3 length equals 15 residues. CDR3: CASSSTDRSNEKLFF. In nucleotides, the CDR3 is TGTGCCAGCTCATCTACCGACAGGAGCAATGAAAAACTGTTTTTT.

The sample holds a few counts of this clone. The chain couples TRBV3-1 (or the pseudogene TRBV3-2) to TRBJ1-5; TRBD1 aligns across 7 bases. The CDR3 length is 16 residues. CDR1 and CDR2 (germline): LGHDT, YNNKEL (reference sequence). Trimming cost V 1 base and J 4 bases; bases outside gene matches: 7. The CDR3 sequence is CASSQGPGTVNQPQHF. The CDR3 DNA follows: TGTGCCAGCAGCCAAGGCCCCGGGACAGTTAATCAGCCCCAGCATTTT.

This rearrangement joins TRBV7-3 to TRBJ2-2; 7 nucleotides agree with TRBD1. The CDR3 totals 16 residues. With 2 bases clipped from V and 4 bases from J, the junction kept 7 bases outside the gene matches. Germline assignment: CDR1 SGHTA and CDR2 FQGTGA. CDR3 in DNA: TGTGCCAGCAGCTTATATGGGACAGCGGCCACCGGGGAGCTGTTTTTT. Protein product: CASSLYGTAATGELFF.

The sample holds a few counts of this clone. The rearrangement joins TRBV7-9 to TRBJ2-6; D remains unclear. Germline-derived CDR1 and CDR2 are SEHNR and FQNEAQ (reference sequence). The germline V and J ends were trimmed by 1 base and 3 bases, with 7 bases remaining between them. CDR3 length equals 15 residues. The CDR3 DNA is TGTGCCAGCAGCTTAGTCCTCGGTGGGGCCAACGTCCTGACTTTC. This translates into CASSLVLGGANVLTF.

This clone was seen just once. The chain has TRBV7-8 and TRBJ1-3, with a weak D call TRBD1 (5 bases). The germline CDR1 and CDR2 sequences are SGHVS and FQNEAQ. Trimming pared 1 base from V and 8 bases from J, leaving 15 bases between. The CDR3 has 15 amino acids. The CDR3 coding sequence is TGTGCCAGCAGCTTAGGCCAGGACACTATTGACACCATATATTTT. This codes for CASSLGQDTIDTIYF. Together with reference TRBV7-8 and TRBJ1-3, the CDR3 gives the full variable domain: GAGVSQSPRYKVAKRGQDVALRCDPISGHVSLFWYQQALGQGPEFLTYFQNEAQLDKSGLPSDRFFAERPEGSVSTLKIQRTQQEDSAVYLCASSLGQDTIDTIYFGEGSWLTVV.

The V and J genes are TRBV20-1 and TRBJ2-2; D not resolved. The CDR3 sequence is 11 residues long. The ends were cut back, 5 bases at V and 7 bases at J, with 8 bases in the middle. CDR1 and CDR2 from the germline V gene are DFQATT and SNEGSKA (reference sequence). CDR3 in DNA: TGCAGTGCTCGTTACTTCGGGGAGCTGTTTTTT. Translation: CSARYFGELFF.